Below, 26 T cell receptor beta chains from the same sample are listed, as sequenced in a study of T cell repertoires and HLA-DP antigens. Produced via immunoSEQ multiplex PCR; TCRdb's table is partial and in-frame only. The table includes about 73,000 clones, roughly 78% detected once. No antigen has been assigned to these receptors. The sequencing sample was made of CD4+ T cells from PBMCs. These receptors all stem from a man aged 60-69 years in good health and CMV-seronegative.

The V gene is TRBV7-2, the J gene TRBJ1-6; perhaps TRBD1 as D (6 bases). V shed 5 bases and J shed 8 bases, with 16 bases lying between them. The CDR3 runs to 15 residues. CDR1 and CDR2 from the germline V gene are SGHTA and FQGNSA. The CDR3 bases are TGTGCCAGCAGCCTACAGGGAGGAGTAGATTCACCCCTCCACTTT. Encoded protein: CASSLQGGVDSPLHF.

This rearrangement joins TRBV7-2 to TRBJ1-6, with D tentatively TRBD1 (5 bases). The CDR3 loop spans 15 amino acids. The V and J ends lost 5 bases and 6 bases respectively, with 14 bases between them. Per the germline V gene, CDR1 is SGHTA and CDR2 is FQGNSA. CDR3 residues: CASSLQAIPNSPLHF. DNA for the CDR3: TGTGCCAGCAGCCTACAGGCTATCCCTAATTCACCCCTCCACTTT.

The V gene is TRBV19, the J gene TRBJ2-3; 9 bases are shared with TRBD1. The CDR3 is 14 residues long. The J segment lost 5 bases and the V segment lost 6 bases, leaving 6 bases of the junction unmatched. The germline gives CDR1 LNHDA, CDR2 SQIVND (reference sequence). The CDR3 DNA sequence: TGTGCCAGTAGGCCGGGACAGGGAGGAGATACGCAGTATTTT. This translates into CASRPGQGGDTQYF.

V gene TRBV4-3 combines with J gene TRBJ1-4; the D gene is possibly TRBD1 (5 bases). Germline-derived CDR1 and CDR2 are LGHNA and YSLEER. The CDR3 spans 15 residues. The V end lost 1 base, the J end lost 2 bases, and 8 bases lay between the germline ends. CDR3: CASSQGGGTNEKLFF. For the CDR3, the DNA is TGCGCCAGCAGCCAAGGGGGGGGGACTAATGAAAAACTGTTTTTT.

The gene calls are TRBV4-1 and TRBJ2-2; D not resolved. This CDR3 has 13 amino acids. Germline CDR1 and CDR2: MGHRA and YSYEKL. Between the trimmed V and J ends, which lost 3 bases and 4 bases, there was a span of 6 bases. The CDR3 reads CASSQAFTGELFF. The CDR3 bases are TGCGCCAGCAGCCAGGCGTTCACCGGGGAGCTGTTTTTT.

The CDR3 nucleotides are TGTGCCAGCAGACTAGCGGGAGTCCCCGGGGAGCTGTTTTTT. This translates into CASRLAGVPGELFF. The chain links TRBV6-5 to TRBJ2-2; 11 bases match TRBD2. The ends lost 6 bases at V and 6 bases at J; junction bases unmatched: 3. The CDR3 covers 14 residues. Germline CDR1 reads MNHEY; CDR2 reads SVGAGI.

The V and J genes are TRBV7-3 and TRBJ2-1; D perhaps matches TRBD1 (6 bases). V lost 4 bases to trimming and J lost 7 bases, with 8 bases between them. The CDR3 spans 12 residues. The germline V gene has CDR1 SGHTA and CDR2 FQGTGA. The CDR3 coding sequence is TGTGCCAGCAGCTCGGGACAAAATGAGCAGTTCTTC. This translates into CASSSGQNEQFF.

V and J are TRBV5-1 and TRBJ2-7; D might be TRBD1 (5 bases). Germline V gene sequence: CDR1 SGHRS, CDR2 YFSETQ. The CDR3 sequence is 13 residues long. The V end lost 0 bases, the J end lost 7 bases, and 11 bases lay between the germline ends. DNA of the CDR3: TGCGCCAGCAGCTTGGTAGGGGCCGGAGAGCAGTACTTC. It yields the protein CASSLVGAGEQYF.

The J gene is TRBJ1-4, the V gene TRBV27, with D hard to call. CDR1 is MNHEY and CDR2 is SMNVEV in the germline V gene (reference sequence). Trimming took off 4 bases at V and 0 bases at J, with 9 bases between the two ends. The CDR3 extends over 15 amino acids. The CDR3 DNA follows: TGTGCCAGCAGTTCCCGACGGGCAACTAATGAAAAACTGTTTTTT. Amino acids: CASSSRRATNEKLFF. The full variable domain, in which reference TRBV27 and TRBJ1-4 provide the parts outside the CDR3, is EAQVTQNPRYLITVTGKKLTVTCSQNMNHEYMSWYRQDPGLGLRQIYYSMNVEVTDKGDVPEGYKVSRKEKRNFPLILESPSPNQTSLYFCASSSRRATNEKLFFGSGTQLSVL.

The V call is TRBV5-1, the J call TRBJ2-1, with 7 positions matching TRBD1. The CDR3 totals 14 residues. Germline V lookup: CDR1 SGHRS, CDR2 YFSETQ. After removal of 1 base from V and 9 bases from J, the junction contained 7 bases not matched to a gene. The CDR3 is CASSLREGGGEQFF. CDR3 DNA: TGCGCCAGCAGCTTGCGAGAAGGGGGCGGTGAGCAGTTCTTC.

V and J are TRBV7-2 and TRBJ1-1; D remains ambiguous. The CDR3 sequence is 13 residues long. Germline V gives CDR1 SGHTA, CDR2 FQGNSA. Trimming stripped 1 base from V and 5 bases from J, with 8 bases between. The CDR3 loop is CASSLDLRTEAFF. The CDR3 DNA follows: TGTGCCAGCAGCTTAGACCTGCGGACTGAAGCTTTCTTT.

The chain employs TRBV6-5 and TRBJ2-7; D possibly corresponds to TRBD2 (5 bases). The CDR3 extends over 13 amino acids. In germline, CDR1 is MNHEY, CDR2 SVGAGI. Trimming took 0 bases from V and 4 from J, leaving 7 bases between them. CDR3 DNA: TGTGCCAGCAGTTACTCGGGAGAATACGAGCAGTACTTC. It codes for CASSYSGEYEQYF.

The chain couples TRBV5-1 to TRBJ2-6; maybe TRBD1 (5 bases). The CDR3 totals 16 residues. V lost 4 bases, J lost 1 base, and 12 bases lay in between. The germline V gene has CDR1 SGHRS and CDR2 YFSETQ. In nucleotides, the CDR3 is TGCGCCAGCAGCATAAATTACAGGTCTGGGGCCAACGTCCTGACTTTC. It is translated as CASSINYRSGANVLTF.

The rearrangement joins TRBV6-6 to TRBJ2-7, with TRBD2 matching over 12 bases. Trimming at V came to 5 bases and at J to 5 bases, leaving 7 bases not matched to a gene. The CDR3 sequence is 15 residues long. Germline V gene data show CDR1 as MNHNY and CDR2 as SVGAGI (reference sequence). CDR3: CASSQGLAGPHEQYV. The CDR3 bases are TGTGCCAGCAGTCAGGGACTAGCGGGCCCCCACGAGCAGTACGTC.

The sample holds one count of this clone. The rearrangement uses TRBV29-1 and TRBJ2-5, with D hard to call. The V gene's germline CDR1 is SQVTM and CDR2 ANQGSEA. This CDR3 has 10 residues. V shed 0 bases and J shed 9 bases, with 5 bases lying between them. For the CDR3, the DNA is TGCAGCGTTGAAGAGGGGTCCCAGTACTTC. It translates to CSVEEGSQYF.

The chain carries TRBV19 and TRBJ2-3; D might be TRBD1 or TRBD2, each matching 7 bases. Trimming stripped 9 bases from V and 1 base from J, with 17 bases between. Germline V gene lookup returns CDR1 LNHDA and CDR2 SQIVND (reference sequence). CDR3 size: 15 residues. CDR3: CASRGGASGTDTQYF. CDR3 DNA: TGTGCCAGCAGGGGGGGGGCCAGTGGCACAGATACGCAGTATTTT.

This clone has only a few counts. DNA for the CDR3: TGTGCCAGCAGTAGGGGACAGGGGTTAAACTATGGCTACACCTTC. The encoded protein is CASSRGQGLNYGYTF. The rearrangement links TRBV28 to TRBJ1-2; 10 nucleotides match TRBD1. The V gene's germline CDR1 is MDHEN and CDR2 SYDVKM. The CDR3 has 15 residues. V dropped 5 bases and J dropped 2; count of bases not matched to a gene: 5.

This clone was picked up a small number of times. The chain uses TRBV9 and TRBJ1-4, with TRBD1 matching 12 bases. The CDR3 spans 19 residues. Trimming cost V 1 base and J 7 bases; bases outside gene matches: 14. Germline CDR1 and CDR2: SGDLS and YYNGEE. The CDR3 DNA follows: TGTGCCAGCAGCGTACCACCGGGACAGGGGGCGTCTGTAGGTGAAAAACTGTTTTTT. It is translated as CASSVPPGQGASVGEKLFF.

J is TRBJ2-1 and V is TRBV19, with 8 bases lining up with TRBD1. Germline V gene lookup returns CDR1 LNHDA and CDR2 SQIVND (reference sequence). This CDR3 contains 16 residues. V trimming: 6 bases; J trimming: 5 bases; junction bases outside the gene matches: 12. DNA for the CDR3: TGTGCCAGTAGCACACTCAGGGGGCATTCGGACAATGAGCAGTTCTTC. Its protein is CASSTLRGHSDNEQFF.

This CDR3 is CASVTTDREFKKLFF. The CDR3 DNA sequence: TGTGCCAGCGTAACGACGGACAGGGAGTTTAAAAAACTGTTTTTT. This chain uses TRBV6-5 with TRBJ1-4, with TRBD1 matching over 8 bases. CDR1 is MNHEY, CDR2 SVGAGI, per germline. CDR3 length equals 15 residues. Losses at the gene ends were 8 bases for V and 9 bases for J; bases not matched to a gene: 14.

This clone was seen a handful of times. This chain uses TRBV14 with TRBJ2-1; 7 positions agree with TRBD2. The trim removed 7 bases at V and 2 bases at J, leaving 5 bases unmatched. CDR3 length: 14 residues. Germline CDR1 reads SGHDN; CDR2 reads FVKESK. Here the CDR3 reads CASTLSGTYNEQFF. The CDR3 DNA reads TGTGCCAGCACCCTAAGCGGGACCTACAATGAGCAGTTCTTC.

This rearrangement joins TRBV11-2 to TRBJ1-3; D remains unclear. The CDR3 is 14 amino acids. Germline CDR1 SGHAT, CDR2 FQNNGV. V lost 1 base to trimming and J lost 0 bases, with 4 bases between them. The CDR3: CASSLGGSGNTIYF. CDR3 nucleotides: TGTGCCAGCAGCTTAGGGGGCTCTGGAAACACCATATATTTT.

The J gene is TRBJ2-1, the V gene TRBV4-3; 10 bases are a match to TRBD2. J gave up 3 bases and V 0 bases, and 5 bases lay outside the gene matches. CDR1 is LGHNA and CDR2 is YSLEER in the germline V gene. The CDR3 consists of 17 residues. The CDR3 coding sequence is TGCGCCAGCAGCCAAGATAGGACTAGCGGCAACTACAATGAGCAGTTCTTC. Translating it yields CASSQDRTSGNYNEQFF.

The chain joins TRBV6-6 to TRBJ2-7, with TRBD1 as a possible D gene (5 bases). This CDR3 contains 14 residues. The V end lost 6 bases, the J end lost 1 base, and 13 bases lay between the germline ends. Germline loops: CDR1 MNHNY, CDR2 SVGAGI (reference sequence). The CDR3 protein is CASSPPYRSYEQYV. For the CDR3, the DNA is TGTGCCAGCAGCCCCCCGTACAGGTCCTACGAGCAGTACGTC.

V gene TRBV5-6 combines with J gene TRBJ2-1; 7 nucleotides align to TRBD1. This CDR3 comprises 13 residues. CDR1 and CDR2 (germline): SGHDT, YYEEEE. Trimming removed 4 bases from V and 8 bases from J; junction bases left unmatched: 6. This CDR3 is CASSPTGIDEQFF. The CDR3 DNA sequence: TGTGCCAGCAGCCCGACAGGGATCGATGAGCAGTTCTTC.

The chain recombines TRBV28 with TRBJ1-4; TRBD1 might be the D (6 bases). Germline-derived CDR1 and CDR2 are MDHEN and SYDVKM. The CDR3 has 15 residues. Trimming removed 6 bases from V and 7 bases from J, with 18 bases in between. In DNA form, the CDR3 reads TGTGCCAGCAGGGATTCTGGGGGGGCGCGTGAAAAACTGTTTTTT. This codes for CASRDSGGAREKLFF. The full variable domain, completed using reference TRBV28 and TRBJ1-4, is DVKVTQSSRYLVKRTGEKVFLECVQDMDHENMFWYRQDPGLGLRLIYFSYDVKMKEKGDIPEGYSVSREKKERFSLILESASTNQTSMYLCASRDSGGAREKLFFGSGTQLSVL.